This is a list of T cell receptor beta chains from one sample in a study of cytomegalovirus exposure and HLA in healthy donors. Generated by immunoSEQ multiplex PCR, the TCRdb table keeps only in-frame clones and is missing some. The repertoire holds around 200,000 clones, with around 80% as singletons. Sequenced sample: PBMCs. The source is a woman in her fifties or sixties in good health and CMV-seropositive. The CDR3 runs from the conserved cysteine through the conserved F or W. Each record gives: J gene, CDR3 length, clone size, D gene, V gene, CDR3 DNA, CDR3 protein. A D gene is named only where the DNA matches it firmly. Clone size, where shown, is once, few, many, or a class for clones that have expanded.

>TRBJ2-3|18|.|TRBD2|TRBV5-1
TGCGCCAGCAGCACCGGGACTAGCGGGGGGGTTAGCACAGATACGCAGTATTTT
CASSTGTSGGVSTDTQYF
>TRBJ2-3|15|.|TRBD1|TRBV18
TGTGCCAGCTCCTCACAGGGACAGGGAACAGATACGCAGTATTTT
CASSSQGQGTDTQYF
>TRBJ1-2|13|few|TRBD1|TRBV7-9
TGTGCCAGCAGCCAAGACAGGGTTGCTGGCTACACCTTC
CASSQDRVAGYTF
>TRBJ2-1|16|.|TRBD1|TRBV27
TGTGCCAGCAGTAAAAGACAGGGTAGGTCCGTCAATGAGCAGTTCTTC
CASSKRQGRSVNEQFF
>TRBJ1-4|15|.|TRBD1|TRBV28
TGTGCCAGCAGTAGCCCGGGACAGGGGGCTGAAAAACTGTTTTTT
CASSSPGQGAEKLFF
>TRBJ2-7|18|.|TRBD2|TRBV4-2
TGTGCCAGCAGCCAAGTTAGTCCACATAGCGGGAGCGGAAGGGAGCAGTACTTC
CASSQVSPHSGSGREQYF
>TRBJ1-6|17|.|.|TRBV5-3
TGTGCCAGAAGCACCACACAGGATCTCCCCACGGATTCACCCCTCCACTTT
CARSTTQDLPTDSPLHF
>TRBJ2-5|13|.|TRBD1|TRBV7-3
TGTGCCAGCAGCTCGACAGGGATGGAGACCCAGTACTTC
CASSSTGMETQYF
>TRBJ2-1|14|.|.|TRBV19
TGTGCCAGTAGCCTACTAGAGATGGTCGATGAGCAGTTCTTC
CASSLLEMVDEQFF
>TRBJ1-5|13|.|.|TRBV10-1
TGCGCCAGCAGTACCGTCTTCCTGCGGCCCCAGCATTTT
CASSTVFLRPQHF
>TRBJ1-6|15|.|.|TRBV6-4
TGTGCCAGCAGTGACAGGCCTTTAGGGGGATCACCCCTCCACTTT
CASSDRPLGGSPLHF
>TRBJ2-7|14|.|TRBD1|TRBV6-5
TGTGCCAGCAGTGGGACAGGATTGACCTACGAGCAGTACTTC
CASSGTGLTYEQYF
>TRBJ2-3|16|.|TRBD2|TRBV7-2
TGTGCCAGCAGCTTAGCTCTAGCGGGGGGTGGAGATACGCAGTATTTT
CASSLALAGGGDTQYF
>TRBJ1-4|18|.|TRBD1|TRBV10-3
TGTGCCATCAGTGGTGGAGGACAGGGGGATGCAACTAATGAAAAACTGTTTTTT
CAISGGGQGDATNEKLFF
>TRBJ2-7|17|.|TRBD2|TRBV11-2
TGTGCCAGCAGCTTAGAGCCCCCGGGGGGGGGAACCTACGAGCAGTACTTC
CASSLEPPGGGTYEQYF
>TRBJ1-5|14|.|.|TRBV27
TGTGCCAGCAGTTCACAGTTTAGCAATCAGCCCCAGCATTTT
CASSSQFSNQPQHF
>TRBJ2-7|20|once|TRBD2|TRBV13
TGTGCCAGCAGCTTAGAAAGGTTCGGGTCTAGCGGGGGGGCCAGTCACGAGCAGTACTTC
CASSLERFGSSGGASHEQYF
>TRBJ1-5|13|.|TRBD1|TRBV10-2
TGCGCCAGCAGTGCAGGGGGCGGGCAGCCCCAGCATTTT
CASSAGGGQPQHF
>TRBJ1-2|13|.|TRBD1|TRBV4-1
TGCGCCAGCAGCCAAGGGACAGGGGAAGGCTACACCTTC
CASSQGTGEGYTF
>TRBJ2-7|14|once|TRBD2|TRBV11-2
TGTGCCAGCAGCGATAGCGGGAGAAGGAACGAGCAGTACTTC
CASSDSGRRNEQYF
>TRBJ2-7|15|.|.|TRBV19
TGTGCCAGTAGTATAGGAGGGGGAAGGGCCTACGAGCAGTACTTC
CASSIGGGRAYEQYF
>TRBJ2-5|15|.|TRBD2|TRBV27
TGTGCCAGCAGTTTATCAGCTAGCGGGAGTGCGGGGCAGTACTTC
CASSLSASGSAGQYF
>TRBJ2-1|15|.|.|TRBV19
TGTGCCAGTAGTATTGGCGGGGCACGGGTCGATGAGCAGTTCTTC
CASSIGGARVDEQFF